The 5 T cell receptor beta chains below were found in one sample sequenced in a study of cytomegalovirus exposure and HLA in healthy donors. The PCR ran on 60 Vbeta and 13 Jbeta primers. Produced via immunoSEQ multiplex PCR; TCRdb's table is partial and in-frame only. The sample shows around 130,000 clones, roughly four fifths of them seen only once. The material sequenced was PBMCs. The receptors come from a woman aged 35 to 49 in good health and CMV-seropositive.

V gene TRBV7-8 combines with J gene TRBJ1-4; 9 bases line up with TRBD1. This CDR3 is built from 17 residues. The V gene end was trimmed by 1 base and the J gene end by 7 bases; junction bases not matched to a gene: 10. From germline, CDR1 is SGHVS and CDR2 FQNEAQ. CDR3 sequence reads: CASSLVFSGQGGEKLFF. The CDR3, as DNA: TGTGCCAGCAGCTTAGTTTTCTCGGGACAGGGCGGTGAAAAACTGTTTTTT. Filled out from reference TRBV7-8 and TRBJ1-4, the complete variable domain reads GAGVSQSPRYKVAKRGQDVALRCDPISGHVSLFWYQQALGQGPEFLTYFQNEAQLDKSGLPSDRFFAERPEGSVSTLKIQRTQQEDSAVYLCASSLVFSGQGGEKLFFGSGTQLSVL.

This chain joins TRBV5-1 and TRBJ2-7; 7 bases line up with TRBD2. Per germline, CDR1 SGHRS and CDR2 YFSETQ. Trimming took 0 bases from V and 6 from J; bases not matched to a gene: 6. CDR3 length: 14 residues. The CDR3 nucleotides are TGCGCCAGCAGCTTGGGAGGGAGGGCCTTCGAGCAGTACTTC. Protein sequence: CASSLGGRAFEQYF.

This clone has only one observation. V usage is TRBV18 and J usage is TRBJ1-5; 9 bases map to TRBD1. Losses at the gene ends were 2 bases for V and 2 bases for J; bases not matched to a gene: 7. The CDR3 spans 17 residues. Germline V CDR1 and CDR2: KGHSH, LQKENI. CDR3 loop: CASSPTTGGLGNQPQHF. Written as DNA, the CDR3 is TGTGCCAGCTCACCAACGACAGGGGGATTGGGCAATCAGCCCCAGCATTTT.

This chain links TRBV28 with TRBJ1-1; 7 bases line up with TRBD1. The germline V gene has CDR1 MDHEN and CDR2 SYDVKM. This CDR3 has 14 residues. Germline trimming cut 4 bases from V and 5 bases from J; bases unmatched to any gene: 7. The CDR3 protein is CASSSSDRRTEAFF. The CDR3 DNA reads TGTGCCAGCAGTTCGTCGGACAGGAGGACTGAAGCTTTCTTT.

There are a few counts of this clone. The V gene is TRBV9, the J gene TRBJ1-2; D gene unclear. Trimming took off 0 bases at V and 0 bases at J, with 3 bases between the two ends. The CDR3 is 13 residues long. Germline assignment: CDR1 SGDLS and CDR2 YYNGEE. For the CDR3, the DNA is TGTGCCAGCAGCGTAGACACTAACTATGGCTACACCTTC. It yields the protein CASSVDTNYGYTF. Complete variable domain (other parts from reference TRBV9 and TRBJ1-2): DSGVTQTPKHLITATGQRVTLRCSPRSGDLSVYWYQQSLDQGLQFLIQYYNGEERAKGNILERFSAQQFPDLHSELNLSSLELGDSALYFCASSVDTNYGYTFGSGTRLTVV.